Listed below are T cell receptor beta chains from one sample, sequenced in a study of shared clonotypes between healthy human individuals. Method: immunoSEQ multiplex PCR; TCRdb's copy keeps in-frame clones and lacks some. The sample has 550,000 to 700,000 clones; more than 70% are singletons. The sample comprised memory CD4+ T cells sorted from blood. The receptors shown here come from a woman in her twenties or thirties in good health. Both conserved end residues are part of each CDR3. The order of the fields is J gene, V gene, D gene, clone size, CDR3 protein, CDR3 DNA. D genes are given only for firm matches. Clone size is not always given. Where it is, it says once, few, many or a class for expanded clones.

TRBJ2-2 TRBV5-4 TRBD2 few CASTSVLAGGRTGELFF TGTGCCAGCACCTCGGTACTAGCGGGAGGGCGTACCGGGGAGCTGTTTTTT
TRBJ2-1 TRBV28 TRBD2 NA CASRPGLATNEQFF TGTGCCAGCAGACCCGGACTAGCCACCAATGAGCAGTTCTTC
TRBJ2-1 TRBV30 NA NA CAWSKVNEQFF TGTGCCTGGAGTAAAGTTAATGAGCAGTTCTTC
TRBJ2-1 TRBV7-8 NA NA CASSRTAAGDEQFF TGTGCCAGCAGCCGGACAGCGGCAGGGGATGAGCAGTTCTTC
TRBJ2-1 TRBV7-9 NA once CASSPLGDEQFF TGTGCCAGCAGCCCGCTAGGGGATGAGCAGTTCTTC
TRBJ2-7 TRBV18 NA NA CASSPDFYEQYF TGTGCCAGCTCACCGGACTTCTACGAGCAGTACTTC
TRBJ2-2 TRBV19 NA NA CASSADRSATGELFF TGTGCCAGTAGTGCCGACAGGAGCGCCACCGGGGAGCTGTTTTTT
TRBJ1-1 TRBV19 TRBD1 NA CATGQGYLEAFF TGTGCCACAGGACAGGGGTACCTTGAAGCTTTCTTT
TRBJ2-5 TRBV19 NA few CASGGNGETQYF TGTGCCAGTGGCGGGAATGGGGAGACCCAGTACTTC
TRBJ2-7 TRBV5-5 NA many CASSLRDNSYEQYF TGTGCCAGCAGCCTCCGGGACAACTCCTACGAGCAGTACTTC
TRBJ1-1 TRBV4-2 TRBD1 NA CASSPLTGTENTEAFF TGTGCCAGCAGCCCACTAACCGGGACAGAGAACACTGAAGCTTTCTTT
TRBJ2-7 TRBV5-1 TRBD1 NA CASSLGDRSYEQYF TGCGCCAGCAGCTTAGGGGACAGATCCTACGAGCAGTACTTC
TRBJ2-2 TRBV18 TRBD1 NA CASSPGTGTAGELFF TGTGCCAGCTCACCGGGGACAGGGACGGCCGGGGAGCTGTTTTTT
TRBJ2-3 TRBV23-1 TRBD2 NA CASGSGVGDTQYF TGCGCCAGCGGTAGCGGGGTCGGGGATACGCAGTATTTT
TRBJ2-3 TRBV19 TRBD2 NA CASSPGTRRDTQYF TGTGCCAGTAGTCCTGGGACTAGAAGGGATACGCAGTATTTT
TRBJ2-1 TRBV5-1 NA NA CASTPASSYNEQFF TGCGCCAGCACCCCGGCGAGCTCCTACAATGAGCAGTTCTTC
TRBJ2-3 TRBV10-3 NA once CAIQADRTSTDTQYF TGTGCCATCCAAGCGGACCGAACTAGCACAGATACGCAGTATTTT
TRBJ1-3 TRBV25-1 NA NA CASSDRGAGNTIYF TGTGCCAGCAGTGACCGGGGAGCTGGAAACACCATATATTTT
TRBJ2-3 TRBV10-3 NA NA CAISWGRESDTQYF TGTGCCATCAGCTGGGGGCGCGAATCGGATACGCAGTATTTT
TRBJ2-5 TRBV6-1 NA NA CASTSQETQYF TGTGCCAGCACCAGCCAAGAGACCCAGTACTTC
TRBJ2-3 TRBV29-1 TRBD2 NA CSVEDGASGVTDTQYF TGCAGCGTTGAAGATGGAGCTAGCGGAGTTACAGATACGCAGTATTTT
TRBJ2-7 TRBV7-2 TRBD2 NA CASSLGGLAAYEQYF TGTGCCAGCAGCTTAGGGGGACTAGCGGCCTACGAGCAGTACTTC
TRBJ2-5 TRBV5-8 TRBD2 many CASTRWASGLYQETQYF TGTGCCAGCACCCGGTGGGCTAGCGGATTGTACCAAGAGACCCAGTACTTC
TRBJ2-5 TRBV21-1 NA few CASSLPHADSNCQETQYF TGTGCCAGCAGCCTCCCTCATGCGGACTCCAATTGCCAAGAGACCCAGTACTTC
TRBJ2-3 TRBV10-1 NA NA CASSEGTDTQYF TGCGCCAGCAGCGAGGGCACAGATACGCAGTATTTT
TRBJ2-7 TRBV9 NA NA CASSVGGIGREQYF TGTGCCAGCAGCGTTGGCGGGATAGGTCGCGAGCAGTACTTC
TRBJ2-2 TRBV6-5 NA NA CASSYDQLDTGELFF TGTGCCAGCAGTTACGACCAACTTGACACCGGGGAGCTGTTTTTT
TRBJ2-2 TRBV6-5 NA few CASTREGSAGELFF TGTGCCAGCACCCGGGAAGGAAGCGCCGGGGAGCTGTTTTTT
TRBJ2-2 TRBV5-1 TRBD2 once CASGPLLAGGTGELFF TGCGCCAGCGGACCTCTTCTCGCGGGAGGGACCGGGGAGCTGTTTTTT
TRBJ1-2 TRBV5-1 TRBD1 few CASSLGGQLVGYTF TGCGCCAGCAGCTTGGGGGGACAGTTGGTTGGCTACACCTTC
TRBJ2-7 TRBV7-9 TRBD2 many CASSGTRRSGYEQYF TGTGCCAGCAGCGGGACTAGGAGGTCGGGATACGAGCAGTACTTC
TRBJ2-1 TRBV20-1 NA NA CSADTRVEQFF TGCAGTGCAGACACGCGGGTTGAGCAGTTCTTC
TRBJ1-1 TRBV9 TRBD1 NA CASSVGTGETEAFF TGTGCCAGCAGCGTAGGGACAGGGGAGACTGAAGCTTTCTTT
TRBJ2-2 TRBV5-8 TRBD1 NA CASTSPARGRTGELFF TGTGCCAGCACCTCACCTGCAAGGGGGCGGACCGGGGAGCTGTTTTTT
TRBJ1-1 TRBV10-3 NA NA CAISDPGGDTEAFF TGTGCCATCAGTGACCCGGGGGGGGACACTGAAGCTTTCTTT
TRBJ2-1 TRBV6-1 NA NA CASSTQGNEQFF TGTGCCAGCAGCACCCAAGGCAATGAGCAGTTCTTC
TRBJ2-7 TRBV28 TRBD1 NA CASSRDRGYTYEQYF TGTGCCAGCAGCAGGGACAGGGGCTACACCTACGAGCAGTACTTC
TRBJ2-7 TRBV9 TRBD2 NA CASSVDGRAYEQYF TGTGCCAGCAGCGTAGACGGGAGGGCTTACGAGCAGTACTTC
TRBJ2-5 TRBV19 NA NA CASSNRDFGGTQYF TGTGCCAGTAGTAATCGGGACTTCGGTGGGACCCAGTACTTC
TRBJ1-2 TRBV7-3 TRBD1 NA CASSLVDRGLGYTF TGTGCCAGCAGCTTAGTGGACAGGGGTTTGGGCTACACCTTC
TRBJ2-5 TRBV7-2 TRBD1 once CASSWWTGAQETQYF TGTGCCAGCAGCTGGTGGACAGGTGCCCAAGAGACCCAGTACTTC
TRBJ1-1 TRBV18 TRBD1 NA CASSSSTGLNTEAFF TGTGCCAGCTCATCGTCGACAGGGCTGAACACTGAAGCTTTCTTT
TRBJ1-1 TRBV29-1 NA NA CSVEDRTTIAEAFF TGCAGCGTTGAAGATCGTACCACGATCGCTGAAGCTTTCTTT
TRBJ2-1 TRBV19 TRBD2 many CASSIITGGPYNEQFF TGTGCCAGTAGTATCATAACGGGAGGGCCCTACAATGAGCAGTTCTTC
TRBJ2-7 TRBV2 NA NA CASSRTSHEQYF TGTGCCAGCAGTCGAACGTCCCACGAGCAGTACTTC
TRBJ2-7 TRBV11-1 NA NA CASSSDVGEKTYEQYF TGTGCCAGCAGCTCCGACGTAGGGGAAAAAACCTACGAGCAGTACTTC
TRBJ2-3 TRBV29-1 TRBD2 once CSDASSGAQDTQYF TGCAGCGACGCCTCTAGCGGGGCACAGGATACGCAGTATTTT
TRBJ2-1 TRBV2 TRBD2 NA CASTREEAYNEQFF TGTGCCAGCACCCGGGAGGAGGCCTACAATGAGCAGTTCTTC
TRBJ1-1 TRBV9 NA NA CASSVNGMNTEAFF TGTGCCAGCAGCGTAAACGGGATGAACACTGAAGCTTTCTTT
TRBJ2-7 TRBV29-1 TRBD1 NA CSVGQGASYEQYF TGCAGCGTTGGACAGGGGGCTTCCTACGAGCAGTACTTC
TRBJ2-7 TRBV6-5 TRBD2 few CASSPGLADAYEQYF TGTGCCAGCAGTCCCGGACTAGCGGATGCCTACGAGCAGTACTTC
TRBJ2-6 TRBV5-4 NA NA CASSLDTRVISGANVLTF TGTGCCAGCAGCTTGGATACCAGGGTGATCTCTGGGGCCAACGTCCTGACTTTC
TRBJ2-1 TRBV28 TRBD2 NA CASYSGSGNEQFF TGTGCCAGCTATAGCGGGAGTGGGAATGAGCAGTTCTTC
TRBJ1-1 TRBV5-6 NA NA CASSSRGMNTEAFF TGTGCCAGCAGCTCCAGGGGAATGAACACTGAAGCTTTCTTT